This TCR beta chain was sequenced during a study of cytomegalovirus exposure and HLA in healthy donors. About the study: Researchers found that roughly 77% of 398 genotyped donors fell within the Caucasian-associated ancestry cluster.

The V gene's germline CDR1 is SGHTA and CDR2 FQGNSA. V was clipped by 6 bases and J by 4 bases; unmatched bases: 7. The CDR3 runs to 14 residues. It was with 60 Vbeta and 13 Jbeta primers that the PCR ran. Assay used: immunoSEQ multiplex PCR; TCRdb lists only in-frame clones, some missing. The ten top clones account for roughly an eighth, within a sample of tens of thousands of clones. Findings and caveats of the study: It was taken for granted in presence/absence analyses that sequencing depth across donors was roughly uniform. The investigators catalogued 150 to 200 TCR beta chains as cytomegalovirus-associated. In an earlier analysis, most TCR beta V segments were productive about 87% or about 30% of the time.

Remarks on this clone: Its specificity is not known.

This TCR was recovered from a woman aged 55-70 years in good health and CMV-seropositive. Specimen: PBMCs. The V and J genes are TRBV7-2 and TRBJ2-3, with 7 bases aligning to TRBD2. The CDR3 DNA reads as TGTGCCAGCAGTCCGGGGGGAATAGCAGATACGCAGTATTTT. As protein: CASSPGGIADTQYF.